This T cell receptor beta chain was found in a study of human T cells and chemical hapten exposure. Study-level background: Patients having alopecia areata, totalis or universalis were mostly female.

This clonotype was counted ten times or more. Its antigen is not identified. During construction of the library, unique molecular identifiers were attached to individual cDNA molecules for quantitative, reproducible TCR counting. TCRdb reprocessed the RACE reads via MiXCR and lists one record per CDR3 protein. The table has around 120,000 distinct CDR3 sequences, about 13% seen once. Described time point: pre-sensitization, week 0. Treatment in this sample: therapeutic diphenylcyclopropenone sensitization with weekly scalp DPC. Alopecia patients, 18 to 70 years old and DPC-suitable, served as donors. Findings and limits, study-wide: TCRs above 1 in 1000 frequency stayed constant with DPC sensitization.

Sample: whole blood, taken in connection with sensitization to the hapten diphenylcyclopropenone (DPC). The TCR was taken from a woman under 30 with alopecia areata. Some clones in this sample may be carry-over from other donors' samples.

The CDR3 DNA reads TGCAGCGGTGGGCAGGGCGCAGATACGCAGTATTTT. Protein sequence: CSGGQGADTQYF. The chain links TRBV29-1 to TRBJ2-3; a possible D gene is TRBD1 (5 bases). This CDR3 has 12 residues. V was pared by 7 bases and J by 4 bases, with 12 bases between. CDR1 and CDR2 from the germline V gene are SQVTM and ANQGSEA.